This paragraph covers one T cell receptor (beta chain) sequence. Its antigen is still unknown. Base qualities are missing; no much larger clone stands one base away. This record comes from a study of blood T cell repertoires in COVID-19 (dated by TCRdb to about 2020). For the study in its entirety: Samples from collaborators originated in the United States, Italy and Spain and spanned both the acute and convalescent phases of COVID-19. The samples were drawn from two sources: the first 160 participants of the ongoing ImmuneRACE study, and 1,000 to 1,500 subjects contributed by 6 global collaborators. Where available, HLA class I and class II types were taken from metadata supplied by the sample provider and were not determined by assay-based typing. The sample metadata nearly always contained a de-identified subject ID, COVID-19 status, age in years and sex. The repertoires were released in a freely available public database meant as a resource for research on the immune response to SARS-CoV-2. The material from the prospective study consisted of cDNA or gDNA derived from T cells, B-cell-depleted T cells, or PBMCs. Subjects who had been exposed to COVID-19, were actively infected with it, or had recovered from it provided the deeply sampled blood TCRbeta repertoires that made up the dataset.

As encoded in the germline V gene (reference sequence), CDR1 is SEHNR while CDR2 is FQNEAQ. There are 15 amino acids in the CDR3, from cysteine to phenylalanine inclusive. Only CDR3 DNA remains: 45 bases, in frame from the first base. V is trimmed back by 3 bases and J by 4 bases, and the junction contains 3 bases that no gene match accounts for. Beyond this particular receptor, the publication reports: Clinical and demographic metadata were provided uncurated, with the amount varying by source and participant.

TCRbeta CDR3 regions were amplified from genomic DNA by means of the immunoSEQ Assay, a bias-controlled multiplex PCR. Turning to the authors' computational methods: Nucleated cell counts per sample were estimated from amplification of reference gene primers within the assay. To quantify the absolute abundance of each unique TCRbeta CDR3 rearrangement, sequence reads were collapsed and filtered. For each sample, productive Simpson clonality was calculated as the square root of Simpson's diversity index over productive rearrangements. Imported from immuneACCESS, the table was reduced by TCRdb to in-frame sequences with V and J called. These copies leave out some clones; in studies compared against another copy, an unresolved V gene accounts for under half, and the cause of the remainder is not known. The D gene and trimming were derived from the DNA, and the V and J assignments and clone size from that table. For this sample the table gives 55,000 to 75,000 clones, of which about 80% were detected only once. The top ten clones comprise about 15% of the sample.

Whole blood was collected in K2EDTA tubes by collaborating institutions according to the institutions' own protocols. Collaborator samples were shipped for TCRbeta analysis as frozen whole blood, isolated PBMCs, or DNA extracted from either sample type. The source of this sequence is an elderly man with active COVID-19. Sequences were obtained from peripheral blood. The chain was built from TRBV7-9 and TRBJ2-2; 9 of the junction bases match TRBD2. The CDR3 loop reads CASSLSGGSTGELFF. The nucleotide sequence is given as TGTGCCAGCAGCTTGAGCGGGGGGAGCACCGGGGAGCTGTTTTTT. Supplemented by the reference TRBV7-9 and TRBJ2-2 proteins around the CDR3, the complete variable domain is DTGVSQNPRHKITKRGQNVTFRCDPISEHNRLYWYRQTLGQGPEFLTYFQNEAQLEKSRLLSDRFSAERPKGSFSTLEIQRTEQGDSAMYLCASSLSGGSTGELFFGEGSRLTVL.